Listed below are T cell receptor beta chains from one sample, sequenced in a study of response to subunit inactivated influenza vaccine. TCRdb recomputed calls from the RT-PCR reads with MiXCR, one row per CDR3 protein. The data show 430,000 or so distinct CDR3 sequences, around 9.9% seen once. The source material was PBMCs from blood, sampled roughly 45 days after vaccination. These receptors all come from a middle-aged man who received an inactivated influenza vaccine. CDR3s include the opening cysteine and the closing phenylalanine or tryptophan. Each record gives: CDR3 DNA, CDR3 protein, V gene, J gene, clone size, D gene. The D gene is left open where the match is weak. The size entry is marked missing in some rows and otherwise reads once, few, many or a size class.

CDR3nt: TGCAGTGCCAGGGACACTAACACAGATACGCAGTATTTT
CDR3aa: CSARDTNTDTQYF
v_gene: TRBV20-1
j_gene: TRBJ2-3
abundance: .
d_gene: .

CDR3nt: TGTGCCAGCGGAACAGGGAAAGCTTTCTTT
CDR3aa: CASGTGKAFF
v_gene: TRBV6-5
j_gene: TRBJ1-1
abundance: many
d_gene: .

CDR3nt: TGTGCCAGCAGCTTGGGGCCGAGGGGCTATGGCTACACCTTC
CDR3aa: CASSLGPRGYGYTF
v_gene: TRBV7-2
j_gene: TRBJ1-2
abundance: .
d_gene: .

CDR3nt: TGTGCCAGCAGTTCCCTGGTGGGGTCTGAAGCTTTCTTT
CDR3aa: CASSSLVGSEAFF
v_gene: TRBV12-3/TRBV12-4
j_gene: TRBJ1-1
abundance: .
d_gene: .

CDR3nt: TGCGCCAGCAGCCAAGTTTGGGTCGGGCGGAACAATGAGCAGTTCTTC
CDR3aa: CASSQVWVGRNNEQFF
v_gene: TRBV4-3
j_gene: TRBJ2-1
abundance: .
d_gene: .

CDR3nt: TGTGCCAGCAGTTTGGGGACTAGCGGGATGGAGACCCAGTACTTC
CDR3aa: CASSLGTSGMETQYF
v_gene: TRBV12-3/TRBV12-4
j_gene: TRBJ2-5
abundance: many
d_gene: TRBD2

CDR3nt: TGTGCCAGCTCACCAGGGACAGGGGCTTACTATGGCTACACCTTC
CDR3aa: CASSPGTGAYYGYTF
v_gene: TRBV18
j_gene: TRBJ1-2
abundance: .
d_gene: TRBD1

CDR3nt: TGTGCCAGCAGTTTATCTGGGGGAACAGGGCAGTTCTTC
CDR3aa: CASSLSGGTGQFF
v_gene: TRBV27
j_gene: TRBJ2-1
abundance: .
d_gene: .

CDR3nt: TGTGCCAGCAGTTTAAATCCGGGTTGGGGGACCGGGGAGCTGTTTTTT
CDR3aa: CASSLNPGWGTGELFF
v_gene: TRBV12-3/TRBV12-4
j_gene: TRBJ2-2
abundance: .
d_gene: .

CDR3nt: TGTGCCAGCACAGGACAGTTGGGTGAGCAGTACTTC
CDR3aa: CASTGQLGEQYF
v_gene: TRBV6-5
j_gene: TRBJ2-7
abundance: .
d_gene: .

CDR3nt: TGTGCCACCAGCAGAGAAGGACTAGTAAGGGCCTACAATGAGCAGTTCTTC
CDR3aa: CATSREGLVRAYNEQFF
v_gene: TRBV15
j_gene: TRBJ2-1
abundance: few
d_gene: TRBD2

CDR3nt: TGTGCCAGCAGCCATGCACCGGGACTCGGTACCTACAATGAGCAGTTCTTC
CDR3aa: CASSHAPGLGTYNEQFF
v_gene: TRBV14
j_gene: TRBJ2-1
abundance: .
d_gene: .